These 30 T cell receptor beta chains were sequenced from one sample in a study of T cells in localized non-small cell lung cancer. Sequencing was performed with immunoSEQ multiplex PCR; in TCRdb, only in-frame clones are kept and a portion is missing. The sample carries tens of thousands of clones, 80% to 90% recorded once. The material was peripheral blood, obtained before any cancer treatment. Receptor source: a male donor at least 60 years old with stage III lung adenocarcinoma.

This chain uses TRBV6-5 with TRBJ1-2; D is possibly TRBD1 (6 bases). Germline loops: CDR1 MNHEY, CDR2 SVGAGI. The ends were cut back, 5 bases at V and 2 bases at J, with 15 bases in the middle. CDR3 length equals 15 residues. The CDR3: CASSATGSRNYGYTF. The DNA for the CDR3 is TGTGCCAGCAGTGCGACAGGAAGTCGGAACTATGGCTACACCTTC.

The chain is built from TRBV7-9 and TRBJ1-5, with D unresolved. V shed 7 bases and J shed 7 bases, with 20 bases lying between them. The CDR3 has 15 residues. Per the germline V gene, CDR1 is SEHNR and CDR2 is FQNEAQ (reference sequence). For the CDR3, the DNA is TGTGCCAGCACCGAGCTTACGATTGGGGTCCAGCCCCAGCATTTT. This translates into CASTELTIGVQPQHF.

This CDR3 is CASRDSTNTGELFF. The CDR3 coding sequence is TGTGCCTCCCGGGACTCTACGAACACCGGGGAGCTGTTTTTT. The chain is built from TRBV10-3 and TRBJ2-2, with a possible D match to TRBD2 (6 bases). The V gene lost 11 bases and the J gene lost 0 bases, with 13 bases spanning the gap. The CDR3 has 14 residues. The germline CDR1 and CDR2 sequences are ENHRY and SYGVKD.

The rearrangement joins TRBV19 to TRBJ1-4, with a tentative D call TRBD1 (5 bases). V was clipped by 3 bases and J by 5 bases, with 10 bases between them. In germline, CDR1 is LNHDA, CDR2 SQIVND (reference sequence). CDR3 length: 14 residues. The CDR3 spells CASSMGTPNEKLFF. The CDR3 DNA follows: TGTGCCAGTAGTATGGGGACTCCCAATGAAAAACTGTTTTTT. Drawing the rest from reference TRBV19 and TRBJ1-4, the complete variable domain is DGGITQSPKYLFRKEGQNVTLSCEQNLNHDAMYWYRQDPGQGLRLIYYSQIVNDFQKGDIAEGYSVSREKKESFPLTVTSAQKNPTAFYLCASSMGTPNEKLFFGSGTQLSVL.

The J gene is TRBJ2-7, the V gene TRBV7-9, with D maybe TRBD2 (5 bases). Trimming cost V 3 bases and J 3 bases, with 18 bases left between them. The V gene's germline CDR1 is SEHNR and CDR2 FQNEAQ (reference sequence). This CDR3 region has 16 residues. CDR3 in amino acids: CASSLNKEGALYEQYF. The CDR3 region has the DNA TGTGCCAGCAGCTTGAACAAAGAGGGAGCCCTCTACGAGCAGTACTTC.

A few counts support this clone. V and J are TRBV19 and TRBJ2-7, with D perhaps assigned TRBD1 or TRBD2 (5 bases each). This CDR3 spans 14 amino acids. Trimming shortened V by 6 bases and J by 2 bases, and 14 bases separated the two germline ends. From germline, CDR1 is LNHDA and CDR2 SQIVND (reference sequence). CDR3 residues: CASRTGTETYEQYF. The CDR3 nucleotides read TGTGCCAGTAGGACCGGGACGGAGACCTACGAGCAGTACTTC.

The genes are TRBV18 and TRBJ1-1; D unresolved. The V end lost 6 bases, the J end lost 2 bases, and 16 bases lay between the germline ends. Germline V lookup: CDR1 KGHSH, CDR2 LQKENI. The CDR3 runs to 15 residues. The CDR3 region is CASSPPPGANTEAFF. DNA for the CDR3: TGTGCCAGCTCGCCCCCCCCAGGAGCTAACACTGAAGCTTTCTTT.

The CDR3 DNA is TGTGCTAGCCTGGACAGGGGGGATTCACCCCTCCACTTT. The encoded protein is CASLDRGDSPLHF. The gene calls are TRBV12-5 and TRBJ1-6, with TRBD1 matching 10 bases. Losses at the gene ends were 9 bases for V and 8 bases for J; bases not matched to a gene: 4. CDR3 length: 13 amino acids. Germline CDR1 LGHNT, CDR2 FRNRAP. The whole variable domain, filled in from reference TRBV12-5 and TRBJ1-6, reads DARVTQTPRHKVTEMGQEVTMRCQPILGHNTVFWYRQTMMQGLELLAYFRNRAPLDDSGMPKDRFSAEMPDATLATLKIQPSEPRDSAVYFCASLDRGDSPLHFGNGTRLTVT.

The chain recombines TRBV19 with TRBJ1-2; perhaps TRBD1 as D (6 bases). V lost 6 bases to trimming and J lost 4 bases, with 18 bases between them. The germline V gene has CDR1 LNHDA and CDR2 SQIVND (reference sequence). The CDR3 is 15 residues long. The CDR3 region is CASRGLTGPSYGYTF. The CDR3 DNA sequence: TGTGCCAGTAGGGGTTTAACAGGGCCAAGCTATGGCTACACCTTC.

The V call is TRBV14, the J call TRBJ1-3; D is undetermined. The CDR3 is 16 amino acids. V was shortened by 4 bases and J by 3 bases, with 16 bases between the two germline ends. In germline, CDR1 is SGHDN, CDR2 FVKESK. The CDR3 DNA sequence: TGTGCCAGCAGCCGCCTTGGGCCTAGTAGTGGAAACACCATATATTTT. This codes for CASSRLGPSSGNTIYF.

This clone came up once. This chain joins TRBV4-2 and TRBJ2-5, with 11 bases fitting TRBD2. The end of the DNA aligns better with TRBJ2-7, so the J call may be wrong. This CDR3 is 13 amino acids long. CDR1 and CDR2 (germline): LGHNA, YNFKEQ. CDR3 nucleotides: TGTGCCAGCGGGACTAGCGGATCTTACGAGCAGTACTTC. It specifies CASGTSGSYEQYF.

This clone was counted a single time. The chain employs TRBV11-3 and TRBJ2-3; 7 positions match TRBD1. Germline-derived CDR1 and CDR2 are SGHNT and YENEEA. The CDR3 has 14 residues. V lost 5 bases to trimming and J lost 6 bases; unmatched junction nucleotides: 8. The CDR3 is CASSQGRGSDTQYF. The CDR3 DNA is TGTGCCAGCAGCCAGGGCAGGGGGTCCGATACGCAGTATTTT.

The genes are TRBV7-8 and TRBJ2-2; D remains unclear. The V gene's germline CDR1 is SGHVS and CDR2 FQNEAQ. Deletions cut 5 bases from V and 6 bases from J, with 7 bases between. The CDR3 sequence is 12 residues long. The CDR3 sequence: CASSRAAGELFF. The CDR3 bases are TGTGCCAGCAGCCGGGCTGCCGGGGAGCTGTTTTTT.

This clone was counted a single time. V is TRBV28 and J is TRBJ1-5; TRBD1 might be the D (5 bases). Trimming left V 3 bases short and J 11 bases short, with 17 bases between. The CDR3 spans 14 residues. The germline gives CDR1 MDHEN, CDR2 SYDVKM. The CDR3 DNA follows: TGTGCCAGCAGTTTTGATGGGGGGTGGCGTTCCCAGCATTTT. Translating gives CASSFDGGWRSQHF.

This CDR3 reads CASSDRSGIGIEQFF. The CDR3 DNA reads TGCGCCAGCAGTGATCGAAGCGGGATCGGAATTGAGCAGTTCTTC. V and J are TRBV10-2 and TRBJ2-1, with 7 nucleotides matching TRBD2. The CDR3 covers 15 residues. The trim removed 3 bases at V and 9 bases at J, leaving 11 bases unmatched. CDR1 is WSHSY and CDR2 is SAAADI in the germline V gene.

J is TRBJ2-3 and V is TRBV12-5; 16 bases are shared with TRBD2. This CDR3 spans 17 amino acids. In germline, CDR1 is LGHNT, CDR2 FRNRAP. Trimming cost V 5 bases and J 2 bases; bases outside gene matches: 4. The CDR3 region is CASGQGLAGGFTDTQYF. CDR3 DNA sequence: TGTGCTAGTGGTCAGGGACTAGCGGGGGGGTTCACAGATACGCAGTATTTT.

The chain joins TRBV7-9 to TRBJ2-3; 9 nucleotides match TRBD2. The CDR3 is made up of 15 amino acids. CDR1 and CDR2 from the germline V gene are SEHNR and FQNEAQ (reference sequence). The V and J ends lost 3 bases and 2 bases, in that order; junction bases with no gene match: 3. The CDR3 here is CASSLSGGPTDTQYF. The DNA for the CDR3 is TGTGCCAGCAGCTTGAGCGGGGGGCCCACAGATACGCAGTATTTT.

This clone came up once. The chain links TRBV9 to TRBJ1-1; D might be TRBD1 (6 bases). Germline V CDR1 and CDR2: SGDLS, YYNGEE. The CDR3 is made up of 17 amino acids. Deletions cut 4 bases from V and 6 bases from J, with 25 bases between. The CDR3 region is CASSPSLGARGGAEAFF. In DNA, the CDR3 is TGTGCCAGCAGCCCCAGTTTAGGGGCCAGGGGTGGGGCTGAAGCTTTCTTT.

V gene TRBV19 combines with J gene TRBJ1-6; D not resolved. From germline, CDR1 is LNHDA and CDR2 SQIVND (reference sequence). Trimming took 2 bases from V and 0 from J, leaving 11 bases between them. The CDR3 is 17 amino acids. The DNA of the CDR3 is TGTGCCAGTAGTATACGGGCCAGAAGCTCCTATAATTCACCCCTCCACTTT. Translation: CASSIRARSSYNSPLHF.

CDR3 region: CATSRDGLGSYEQYF. For the CDR3, the DNA is TGTGCCACCAGCAGAGATGGCTTAGGGTCCTACGAGCAGTACTTC. The chain employs TRBV15 and TRBJ2-7, with no clear D. The ends were cut back, 0 bases at V and 1 base at J, with 10 bases in the middle. CDR3 length: 15 amino acids. Germline loops: CDR1 LNHNV, CDR2 YYDKDF (reference sequence). The variable domain in full, completed from reference TRBV15 and TRBJ2-7, reads DAMVIQNPRYQVTQFGKPVTLSCSQTLNHNVMYWYQQKSSQAPKLLFHYYDKDFNNEADTPDNFQSRRPNTSFCFLDIRSPGLGDTAMYLCATSRDGLGSYEQYFGPGTRLTVT.

This chain joins TRBV19 and TRBJ1-1; 7 bases are a match to TRBD1. The germline CDR1 and CDR2 sequences are LNHDA and SQIVND (reference sequence). Germline trimming cut 6 bases from V and 6 bases from J; bases unmatched to any gene: 4. The CDR3 covers 12 residues. CDR3 DNA: TGTGCCAGTAGAGACAGGGACGCTGAAGCTTTCTTT. Amino acid sequence: CASRDRDAEAFF.

Here the CDR3 reads CASSRFQAVENTIYF. The CDR3 nucleotides are TGTGCCAGCTCACGGTTCCAGGCTGTCGAAAACACCATATATTTT. The V call is TRBV18, the J call TRBJ1-3; no firm D call. V was cut by 4 bases and J by 6 bases, with 16 bases left in between. CDR1 is KGHSH and CDR2 is LQKENI in the germline V gene. The length of the CDR3 is 15 residues.

This chain joins TRBV2 and TRBJ1-3; possible D gene TRBD1, 5 bases. Trimming took off 8 bases at V and 1 base at J, with 12 bases between the two ends. Germline CDR1 SNHLY, CDR2 FYNNEI. This CDR3 region has 14 residues. The CDR3 here is CASARANSGNTIYF. CDR3 DNA sequence: TGTGCCAGCGCCAGGGCTAATTCTGGAAACACCATATATTTT.

The chain uses TRBV7-2 and TRBJ2-5; 7 bases line up with TRBD1. V lost 3 bases and J lost 2; bases outside the gene matches: 3. This CDR3 comprises 14 residues. Germline V CDR1 and CDR2: SGHTA, FQGNSA. Written as DNA, the CDR3 is TGTGCCAGCAGCTTTAACAGGGGTCAAGAGACCCAGTACTTC. Translated: CASSFNRGQETQYF.

The V call is TRBV23-1, the J call TRBJ1-4; perhaps TRBD1 as D (5 bases). TRBV23-1 is placed among ORFs of uncertain function. The CDR3 sequence is 17 residues long. The V end was cut by 0 bases, the J end by 4 bases, with 15 bases between. In DNA, the CDR3 is TGCGCCAGCAGTCAATCGAAGTCCCAGGGTAGTAATGAAAAACTGTTTTTT. Protein sequence: CASSQSKSQGSNEKLFF.

The chain joins TRBV5-4 to TRBJ1-2; D possibly corresponds to TRBD1 (6 bases). Trimming left V 4 bases short and J 5 bases short, with 15 bases between. The CDR3 runs 14 residues. The germline gives CDR1 SGHNT, CDR2 YYREEE (reference sequence). CDR3 bases: TGTGCCAGCAGCCCGATGACAGGACCTTATGGCTACACCTTC. Residues: CASSPMTGPYGYTF.

V and J are TRBV5-1 and TRBJ2-5, with D unresolved. The CDR3 is 14 residues long. V gave up 3 bases and J gave up 2 bases, with 11 bases separating them. Germline CDR1 SGHRS, CDR2 YFSETQ. CDR3 coding DNA: TGCGCCAGCAGCTCGGCAGGAGCTCAAGAGACCCAGTACTTC. It is translated as CASSSAGAQETQYF.

The chain carries TRBV7-3 and TRBJ2-2; TRBD1 matches at 9 bases. V dropped 5 bases and J dropped 4; count of bases not matched to a gene: 8. Germline V CDR1 and CDR2: SGHTA, FQGTGA. The CDR3 contains 16 residues. CDR3 in amino acids: CASSPRTGASTGELFF. As DNA, the CDR3 is TGTGCCAGCAGCCCTAGGACAGGGGCAAGCACCGGGGAGCTGTTTTTT. The full variable domain, completed using reference TRBV7-3 and TRBJ2-2, is GAGVSQTPSNKVTEKGKYVELRCDPISGHTALYWYRQSLGQGPEFLIYFQGTGAADDSGLPNDRFFAVRPEGSVSTLKIQRTERGDSAVYLCASSPRTGASTGELFFGEGSRLTVL.

This clone has more than one count but fewer than ten. V gene TRBV11-2 combines with J gene TRBJ2-3; D tentatively reads TRBD1 or TRBD2 (6 bases each). The germline V gene has CDR1 SGHAT and CDR2 FQNNGV. CDR3 size: 17 residues. Trimming removed 0 bases from V and 3 bases from J, with 16 bases in between. The CDR3, as DNA: TGTGCCAGCAGCTTAGATCTTGGGGGGCTGAGGACAGATACGCAGTATTTT. It specifies CASSLDLGGLRTDTQYF.

The rearrangement uses TRBV19 and TRBJ1-2; the D is unclear. V lost 9 bases to trimming and J lost 7 bases, with 15 bases between them. The CDR3 length is 12 residues. Germline values: CDR1 LNHDA, CDR2 SQIVND (reference sequence). The CDR3: CASASEAFGYTF. CDR3 nucleotide sequence: TGTGCCAGCGCGAGTGAGGCCTTTGGCTACACCTTC.